The 24 T cell receptor beta chains presented below share a single source sample, sequenced in a study of blood T cell repertoires in COVID-19. Sequencing used immunoSEQ multiplex PCR; TCRdb keeps in-frame clones, though not all of them. Here the sample spans around 380,000 clones, roughly 86% being singletons. The sequenced sample was peripheral blood. Receptors were obtained from a human donor with acute or convalescent COVID-19. The donor label of this sample is uncertain.

The chain uses TRBV5-8 and TRBJ1-1; 7 positions match TRBD1. This CDR3 spans 15 amino acids. Trimming cost V 4 bases and J 4 bases; bases outside gene matches: 10. The germline gives CDR1 SGHTS, CDR2 YDEGEE. The CDR3 sequence is CASSVDRVRSTEAFF. CDR3 sequence (DNA): TGTGCCAGCAGCGTCGACAGGGTACGGAGCACTGAAGCTTTCTTT.

The gene calls are TRBV29-1 and TRBJ2-3, with D perhaps matching TRBD1 (6 bases). V lost 6 bases to trimming and J lost 11 bases, with 18 bases between them. The germline V gene has CDR1 SQVTM and CDR2 ANQGSEA. The CDR3 spans 12 residues. Written as DNA, the CDR3 is TGCAGCGTCCCCGGACAGATGAGGAGGCAGTATTTT. Its protein product is CSVPGQMRRQYF.

The chain joins TRBV3-1 (or the pseudogene TRBV3-2) to TRBJ1-1; D is unresolved. The CDR3 runs 15 residues. Germline V CDR1 and CDR2: LGHDT, YNNKEL (reference sequence). V was trimmed by 4 bases and J by 3 bases, leaving 15 bases between them. CDR3 sequence reads: CASSRTAARYTEAFF. CDR3 coding DNA: TGTGCCAGCAGCCGGACTGCGGCGAGGTACACTGAAGCTTTCTTT.

The chain uses TRBV14 and TRBJ1-1, with TRBD1 identical over 11 bases. The CDR3 is 17 residues long. V dropped 2 bases and J dropped 3; count of bases not matched to a gene: 8. CDR1 is SGHDN, CDR2 FVKESK, per germline. The CDR3 DNA follows: TGTGCCAGCAGCCAAAGGACAGGGGGCGTTTCGGACACTGAAGCTTTCTTT. Its protein is CASSQRTGGVSDTEAFF.

J is TRBJ1-3 and V is TRBV30, with D unclear. This CDR3 comprises 14 residues. With 4 bases removed from V and 4 bases from J, the gap between germline ends came to 14 bases. Germline CDR1 GTSNPN, CDR2 SVGIG (reference sequence). CDR3 in DNA: TGTGCCTGGAACCGATTTAACGCGGGAAACACCATATATTTT. Encoded protein: CAWNRFNAGNTIYF.

The chain recombines TRBV19 with TRBJ1-2, with a tentative D call TRBD1 (5 bases). Germline values: CDR1 LNHDA, CDR2 SQIVND (reference sequence). V lost 5 bases and J 0 bases, leaving 10 bases between the germline ends. This CDR3 contains 14 residues. The CDR3 sequence is CASSRGRANYGYTF. The CDR3 nucleotides are TGTGCCAGTAGTCGGGGGAGAGCTAACTATGGCTACACCTTC.

The chain is built from TRBV29-1 and TRBJ1-2; tentative D call: TRBD1 (5 bases). The V gene lost 5 bases and the J gene lost 2 bases, with 18 bases spanning the gap. The CDR3 spans 15 residues. Germline V gives CDR1 SQVTM, CDR2 ANQGSEA. DNA for the CDR3: TGCAGCGTTCATAAGCCGGGACTGACAAACTATGGCTACACCTTC. Translation gives CSVHKPGLTNYGYTF. The full variable domain, with the rest looked up from reference TRBV29-1 and TRBJ1-2, is SAVISQKPSRDICQRGTSLTIQCQVDSQVTMMFWYRQQPGQSLTLIATANQGSEATYESGFVIDKFPISRPNLTFSTLTVSNMSPEDSSIYLCSVHKPGLTNYGYTFGSGTRLTVV.

The V gene is TRBV2, the J gene TRBJ2-7; 8 nucleotides agree with TRBD1. Germline CDR1 SNHLY, CDR2 FYNNEI. This CDR3 region has 14 residues. Trimming removed 5 bases from V and 0 bases from J; junction bases left unmatched: 3. The CDR3 loop reads CASSSGQGSYEQYF. The CDR3 DNA follows: TGTGCCAGCAGTTCAGGACAGGGCTCCTACGAGCAGTACTTC.

The chain joins TRBV11-2 to TRBJ2-1; tentatively, D is TRBD2 (5 bases). The CDR3 extends over 15 amino acids. The V end lost 0 bases, the J end lost 7 bases, and 13 bases lay between the germline ends. Germline CDR1 and CDR2: SGHAT and FQNNGV. For the CDR3, the DNA is TGTGCCAGCAGCTTAGAAGGGCCAGCGGTGAATGAGCAGTTCTTC. This gives the protein CASSLEGPAVNEQFF.

The V gene is TRBV29-1, the J gene TRBJ2-7; 7 positions match TRBD2. CDR1 and CDR2 from the germline V gene are SQVTM and ANQGSEA. J gave up 3 bases and V 3 bases, and 2 bases lay outside the gene matches. The CDR3 has 12 amino acids. The CDR3 spells CSVDPGGYEQYF. The CDR3 DNA sequence: TGCAGCGTTGATCCGGGGGGCTACGAGCAGTACTTC.

The chain employs TRBV6-5 and TRBJ1-1, with no clear D. This CDR3 spans 12 amino acids. Trimming took off 8 bases at V and 1 base at J, with 8 bases between the two ends. The germline V gene encodes CDR1 MNHEY and CDR2 SVGAGI. The CDR3 is CASEEANTEAFF. The CDR3 DNA reads as TGTGCCAGCGAGGAGGCGAACACTGAAGCTTTCTTT.

Note on this clone: Relative to the germline gene, one junction end is altered; a read error may explain this. The genes are TRBV7-9 and TRBJ1-1; the D gene is possibly TRBD1 (5 bases). The CDR3 runs 13 residues. From germline, CDR1 is SEHNR and CDR2 FQNEAQ (reference sequence). CDR3 residues: CASTLRGNTEAFF. In DNA form, the CDR3 reads TGTGCCAGCACCTTAAGGGGGAACACTGAAGCTTTCTTT.

The chain couples TRBV18 to TRBJ1-1, with unresolved D. The CDR3 totals 14 residues. Germline V gives CDR1 KGHSH, CDR2 LQKENI. With 3 bases removed from V and 1 base from J, the gap between germline ends came to 9 bases. The chain's CDR3 is CASSPTLSNTEAFF. CDR3 coding DNA: TGTGCCAGCTCACCTACCCTATCGAACACTGAAGCTTTCTTT.

V and J are TRBV7-9 and TRBJ2-5, with D perhaps TRBD2 (6 bases). V dropped 3 bases and J dropped 2 bases, with 19 bases sitting between them. The CDR3 is made up of 17 amino acids. Germline V lookup: CDR1 SEHNR, CDR2 FQNEAQ (reference sequence). The CDR3: CASSFYGSRGVQETQYF. The CDR3 DNA reads as TGTGCCAGCAGCTTCTACGGGTCGCGGGGTGTACAAGAGACCCAGTACTTC.

This clone was seen only a few times. V is TRBV29-1 and J is TRBJ2-7; TRBD2 matches at 10 bases. The CDR3 is 15 amino acids. J gave up 4 bases and V 3 bases, and 9 bases lay outside the gene matches. Germline V gives CDR1 SQVTM, CDR2 ANQGSEA. CDR3: CSVDGLAEGDYEQYF. CDR3 nucleotides: TGCAGCGTTGACGGACTAGCGGAGGGGGATTACGAGCAGTACTTC.

This chain joins TRBV5-4 and TRBJ1-1; D gene ambiguous. The CDR3 spans 14 residues. V was shortened by 0 bases and J by 0 bases, with 6 bases between the two germline ends. The germline CDR1 and CDR2 sequences are SGHNT and YYREEE (reference sequence). CDR3 bases: TGTGCCAGCAGCTTGGGCACATTGAACACTGAAGCTTTCTTT. It yields the protein CASSLGTLNTEAFF.

The chain uses TRBV5-1 and TRBJ2-1; tentative D call: TRBD1 (5 bases). Germline assignment: CDR1 SGHRS and CDR2 YFSETQ. CDR3 length: 15 amino acids. Trimming took off 0 bases at V and 2 bases at J, with 9 bases between the two ends. CDR3 protein: CASSLATGTYNEQFF. CDR3 DNA: TGCGCCAGCAGCTTGGCCACAGGTACCTACAATGAGCAGTTCTTC.

A word on this clone: This sample includes further DNA sequences coding for the same CDR3. CDR3 coding DNA: TGTGCCAGCAGAGGGACAGGGGGCCGAGAAAAACTGTTTTTT. Translated, it gives CASRGTGGREKLFF. The J gene is TRBJ1-4, the V gene TRBV2; 12 bases map to TRBD1. The J segment lost 8 bases and the V segment lost 6 bases, leaving 4 bases of the junction unmatched. CDR1 and CDR2 (germline): SNHLY, FYNNEI. This CDR3 has 14 amino acids.

The V gene is TRBV28, the J gene TRBJ1-5; no firm D call. Looked up from germline, CDR1 is MDHEN and CDR2 is SYDVKM. The CDR3 spans 12 residues. V was pared by 4 bases and J by 9 bases, with 10 bases between. The CDR3 DNA follows: TGTGCCAGCAGTTCCCTGTTGAGGCCCCAGCATTTT. It codes for CASSSLLRPQHF.

This chain joins TRBV2 and TRBJ2-4; D uncertain. This CDR3 spans 11 amino acids. Germline loops: CDR1 SNHLY, CDR2 FYNNEI. V lost 6 bases, J lost 4 bases, and 4 bases lay in between. The CDR3 DNA is TGTGCCAGCAGCGGGAAAAACATTCAGTACTTC. Its protein is CASSGKNIQYF.

The chain carries TRBV19 and TRBJ1-2; 7 nucleotides line up with TRBD1. This CDR3 comprises 13 residues. The germline CDR1 and CDR2 sequences are LNHDA and SQIVND (reference sequence). Trimming removed 6 bases from V and 7 bases from J; junction bases left unmatched: 8. This CDR3 reads CASRTTGLSGYTF. DNA for the CDR3: TGTGCCAGTAGGACGACAGGGTTGAGTGGCTACACCTTC.

V is TRBV2 and J is TRBJ1-2; TRBD1 matches 10 bases. This CDR3 is 15 amino acids long. The V and J ends lost 6 bases and 8 bases, in that order; junction bases with no gene match: 12. CDR1 is SNHLY, CDR2 FYNNEI, per germline. CDR3 sequence reads: CASSGNRQGAQGYTF. CDR3 DNA sequence: TGTGCCAGCAGCGGCAACCGACAGGGGGCTCAAGGCTACACCTTC.

V usage is TRBV5-6 and J usage is TRBJ2-7; D possibly corresponds to TRBD1 (5 bases). The CDR3 is made up of 15 amino acids. In germline, CDR1 is SGHDT, CDR2 YYEEEE. V was shortened by 1 base and J by 5 bases, with 16 bases between the two germline ends. CDR3 sequence: CASSLYTGWGDEQYF. CDR3 coding DNA: TGTGCCAGCAGCTTGTATACCGGGTGGGGCGACGAGCAGTACTTC. Supplemented by reference TRBV5-6 and TRBJ2-7, the full variable domain reads DAGVTQSPTHLIKTRGQQVTLRCSPKSGHDTVSWYQQALGQGPQFIFQYYEEEERQRGNFPDRFSGHQFPNYSSELNVNALLLGDSALYLCASSLYTGWGDEQYFGPGTRLTVT.

V is TRBV5-3 and J is TRBJ1-6; D gene ambiguous. TRBV5-3 is an ORF; its function is uncertain. Trimming took 1 base from V and 9 from J, leaving 11 bases between them. The CDR3 covers 14 residues. CDR3 sequence: CARSLSAGSSPLHF. The CDR3, as DNA: TGTGCCAGAAGCTTGTCGGCAGGTTCTTCACCCCTCCACTTT.